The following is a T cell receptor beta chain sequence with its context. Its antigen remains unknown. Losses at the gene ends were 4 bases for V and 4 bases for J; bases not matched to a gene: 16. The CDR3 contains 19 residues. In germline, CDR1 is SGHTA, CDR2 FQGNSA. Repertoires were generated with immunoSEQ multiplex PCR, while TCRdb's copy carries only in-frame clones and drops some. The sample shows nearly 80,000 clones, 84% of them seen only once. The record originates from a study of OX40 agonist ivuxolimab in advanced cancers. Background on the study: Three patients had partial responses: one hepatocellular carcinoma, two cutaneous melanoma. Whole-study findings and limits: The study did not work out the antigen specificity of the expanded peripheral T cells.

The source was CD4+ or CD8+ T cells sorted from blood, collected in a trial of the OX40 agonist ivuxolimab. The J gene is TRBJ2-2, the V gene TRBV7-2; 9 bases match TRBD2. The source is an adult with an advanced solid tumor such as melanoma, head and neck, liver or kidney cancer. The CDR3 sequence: CASSSPPGLAGPSTGELFF. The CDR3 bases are TGTGCCAGCAGCTCCCCGCCGGGACTAGCAGGACCATCCACCGGGGAGCTGTTTTTT.